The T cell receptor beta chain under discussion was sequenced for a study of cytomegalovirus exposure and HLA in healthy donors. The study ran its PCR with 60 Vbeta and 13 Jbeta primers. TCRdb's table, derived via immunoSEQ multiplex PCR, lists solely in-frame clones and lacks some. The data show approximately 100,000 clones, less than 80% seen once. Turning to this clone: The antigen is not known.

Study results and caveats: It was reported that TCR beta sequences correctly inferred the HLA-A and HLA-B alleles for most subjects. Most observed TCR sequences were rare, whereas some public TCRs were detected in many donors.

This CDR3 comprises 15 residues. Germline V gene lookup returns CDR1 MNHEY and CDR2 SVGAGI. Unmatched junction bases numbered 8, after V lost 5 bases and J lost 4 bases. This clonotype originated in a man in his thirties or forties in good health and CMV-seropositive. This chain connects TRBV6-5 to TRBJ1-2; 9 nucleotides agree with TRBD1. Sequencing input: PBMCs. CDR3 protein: CASSRDRVPIYGYTF. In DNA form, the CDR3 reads TGTGCCAGCAGTAGGGACAGGGTACCCATCTATGGCTACACCTTC.